The sequence of this TCR beta chain was determined in a study of identical twins. Study results and caveats: Interpretation of the results relied on cross-sectional statistical analysis and not on following the same donors. With monozygotic twins, out-of-frame TCR alpha sharing exceeded what models estimated.

Comment on this clonotype: Its antigen remains unidentified.

One entry per CDR3 protein, called by TCRdb with MiXCR from the 5' RACE reads. Altogether nearly 650,000 distinct CDR3 sequences are present, roughly 7.2% being singletons, with the ten largest covering roughly 1.5%. The V end was cut by 1 base, the J end by 0 bases, with 7 bases between. Germline CDR1 SGHRS, CDR2 YFSETQ. The length of the CDR3 is 14 residues. These data are also associated with another study on yellow fever vaccine responses in identical twins.

The material sequenced was PBMCs. This rearrangement joins TRBV5-1 to TRBJ2-5; the D is unclear. The clonotype originates from a woman aged 18 to 35 in good health. CDR3 amino acids: CASSLFDYQETQYF. CDR3 nucleotides: TGCGCCAGCAGCTTGTTCGATTACCAAGAGACCCAGTACTTC.